A single T cell receptor beta chain is shown here with its context. Antigen: not known. The entry originates in a study of T cell clonotyping in hematopoietic cell transplantation. Study results and limitations: CD4 and CD8 repertoire contributions could not be separated without sorting. At the given depth, recipient repertoires were over 95% de novo clonotypes.

Trimming cost V 0 bases and J 3 bases, with 5 bases left between them. The CDR3 sequence is 13 residues long. Per germline, CDR1 SEHNR and CDR2 FQNEAQ (reference sequence). Time point defined: recipient sample about 28 days before transplant, after cytoreduction. Recipient blood drawn about 28 days pretransplant and days 30, 100, 180 after. Produced via immunoSEQ multiplex PCR; TCRdb's table is partial and in-frame only. The data contain some 50,000 clones, around 83% of them singletons. This TCR was sampled from a man aged 55-75 years with myelodysplastic syndrome. Some clones in this sample may be carry-over from other donors' samples. The chain is built from TRBV7-9 and TRBJ1-1; possibly TRBD1 for D (5 bases). The sample in question was peripheral blood mononuclear cells, obtained before stem cell transplant. As DNA, the CDR3 is TGTGCCAGCAGCTTAGCAGGGGACACTGAAGCTTTCTTT. It is translated as CASSLAGDTEAFF.